This T cell receptor beta chain was identified in a study of T-cell reconstitution after alpha-beta-depleted transplantation in children. Unique molecular identifiers featured in how the TCRbeta library was prepared. TCRdb reanalysed the PCR reads using MiXCR and keeps one entry per CDR3 protein. The table records about 110,000 distinct CDR3 sequences, around 10% of them present only once. To note about this clonotype: The target antigen is unknown.

General study findings and limits: After one year, T-cell counts and TCRbeta diversity mostly came from new T cells. About two months after transplant, alpha-beta T cells reportedly came from several hundred expanded graft clones. Some patients' high day-60 TCRbeta diversity was traced to surviving recipient T cells and thymic progenitors.

Sequencing was performed on PBMCs, taken before TCRalphabeta/CD19-depleted stem cell transplant. The sequence came from a boy between 2 and 15 years old with acute lymphoblastic leukemia, due to receive a stem cell transplant.

CDR3 bases: TGTGCCAGCAGCCAGCGGGAGGAAATCAATGAGCAGTTCTTC. Translation gives CASSQREEINEQFF. This chain connects TRBV12-3 or TRBV12-4 to TRBJ2-1; 9 nucleotides match TRBD2. Trimming removed 6 bases from V and 6 bases from J; junction bases left unmatched: 6. The CDR3 contains 14 residues.